The T cell receptor (beta chain) under discussion was sequenced for a study of vaccination effects on CD4 cells after COVID-19. The germline gives CDR1 LGHDT, CDR2 YNNKEL (reference sequence). V shed 3 bases and J shed 8 bases, with 10 bases lying between them. The CDR3 length is 12 residues. Ahead of sequencing, the ViraFEST assay grew antigen-specific CD4+ T cells using viral peptide pools. Culturing for roughly 10 days preceded CD4+ T cell isolation. All vaccine recipients tested negative for nucleocapsid antibodies and had never contracted SARS-CoV-2 infection. The authors replaced half the medium with IL-2 medium on days 3 and 7. This clone was seen a handful of times. Its antigen is not known. Assay: immunoSEQ multiplex PCR; the TCRdb copy retains only in-frame clones and omits some. Of tens of thousands of clones in the sample, around 72% were seen once.

This clonotype was sampled from a human donor who received a COVID-19 vaccine. The sample in question was CD4+ T cells from PBMCs cultured with HCoV-OC43 spike peptides, obtained before COVID-19 vaccination. As to subset: HCoV-OC43 spike overlapping peptide pool stimulation. The V gene is TRBV3-1 (or the pseudogene TRBV3-2), the J gene TRBJ1-2; D gene unclear. CDR3 bases: TGTGCCAGCAGCCAGAGAACTGGAGGCTACACCTTC. It specifies CASSQRTGGYTF.